The following is a T cell receptor beta chain sequence with its context. These data belong to a study of blood T cell repertoires in COVID-19. Here immunoSEQ multiplex PCR was the method, and the copy in TCRdb shows in-frame clones only, minus some. There are roughly 330,000 clones in the sample; about 90% occur only once, and under 6% lies in the top ten. Deletions cut 0 bases from V and 1 base from J, with 15 bases between. There are 18 residues in the CDR3. The V gene's germline CDR1 is SGHTA and CDR2 FQGTGA. The sample taken for sequencing was PBMCs or T cells enriched from blood (not recorded which). The chain links TRBV7-3 to TRBJ2-2; perhaps TRBD2 as D (7 bases). The receptor comes from a woman in her twenties or thirties who had recovered from COVID-19. The CDR3 region has the DNA TGTGCCAGCAGCTTAACGAGGACGCGGGGGCGGAACACCGGGGAGCTGTTTTTT. The encoded protein is CASSLTRTRGRNTGELFF.